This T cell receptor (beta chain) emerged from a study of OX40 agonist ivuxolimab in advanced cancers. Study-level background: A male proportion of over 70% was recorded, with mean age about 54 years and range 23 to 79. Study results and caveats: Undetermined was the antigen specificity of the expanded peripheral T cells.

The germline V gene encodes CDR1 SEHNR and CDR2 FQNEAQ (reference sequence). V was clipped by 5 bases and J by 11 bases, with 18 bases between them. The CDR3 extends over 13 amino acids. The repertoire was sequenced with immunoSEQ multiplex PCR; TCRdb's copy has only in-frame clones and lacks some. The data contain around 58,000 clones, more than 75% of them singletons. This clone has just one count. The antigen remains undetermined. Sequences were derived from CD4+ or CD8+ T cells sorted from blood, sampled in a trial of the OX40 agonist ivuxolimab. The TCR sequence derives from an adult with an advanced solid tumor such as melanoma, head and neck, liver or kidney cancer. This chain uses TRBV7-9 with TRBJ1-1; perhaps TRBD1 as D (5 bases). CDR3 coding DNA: TGTGCCAGCAGCCCGGTGGGGCCCCTTCGGGCTTTCTTT. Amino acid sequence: CASSPVGPLRAFF.